This TCR beta chain derives from a study of OX40 agonist ivuxolimab in advanced cancers. Study at large: The treatment was a fully human IgG2 OX40 agonist, ivuxolimab. Study-level findings and limits: Partial responders receiving 0.1-3.0 mg/kg showed among the lowest clonal expansion.

Libraries were prepared by immunoSEQ multiplex PCR; TCRdb keeps only in-frame clonotypes and omits some of them. The table records 70,000 to 100,000 clones, 80% to 85% of them present only once. The CDR3 is 14 residues long. V gave up 5 bases and J gave up 2 bases, with 12 bases separating them. Germline loops: CDR1 SGHTA, CDR2 FQGNSA. Notes on this clone: Its target is not known.

J is TRBJ2-5 and V is TRBV7-2, with D possibly TRBD2 on 5 matching bases. This sample comprised CD4+ or CD8+ T cells sorted from blood, obtained in a trial of the OX40 agonist ivuxolimab. The receptor was derived from an adult with an advanced solid tumor such as melanoma, head and neck, liver or kidney cancer. The CDR3 spells CASSPGLVQETQYF. The CDR3 DNA is TGTGCCAGCAGCCCCGGACTGGTTCAAGAGACCCAGTACTTC.